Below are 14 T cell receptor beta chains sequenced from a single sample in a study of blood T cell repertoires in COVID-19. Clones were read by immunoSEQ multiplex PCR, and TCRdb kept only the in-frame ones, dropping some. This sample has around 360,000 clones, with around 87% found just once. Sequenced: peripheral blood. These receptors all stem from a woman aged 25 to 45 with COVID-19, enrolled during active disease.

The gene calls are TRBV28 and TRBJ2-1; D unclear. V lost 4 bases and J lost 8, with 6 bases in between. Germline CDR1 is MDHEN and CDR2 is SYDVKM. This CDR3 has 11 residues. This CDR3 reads CASSYPDEQFF. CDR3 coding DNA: TGTGCCAGCAGTTATCCGGATGAGCAGTTCTTC.

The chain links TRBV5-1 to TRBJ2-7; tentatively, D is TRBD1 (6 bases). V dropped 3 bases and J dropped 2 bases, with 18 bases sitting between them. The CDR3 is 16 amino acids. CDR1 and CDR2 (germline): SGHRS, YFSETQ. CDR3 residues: CASSSSTTGSTYEQYF. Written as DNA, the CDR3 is TGCGCCAGCAGCTCGTCAACGACAGGTAGTACCTACGAGCAGTACTTC.

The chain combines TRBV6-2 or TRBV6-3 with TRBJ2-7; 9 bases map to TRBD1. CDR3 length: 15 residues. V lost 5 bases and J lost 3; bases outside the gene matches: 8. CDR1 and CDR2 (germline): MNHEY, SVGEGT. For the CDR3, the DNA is TGTGCCAGCAGTCGAGGACAGGGGTCTATCTACGAGCAGTACTTC. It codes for CASSRGQGSIYEQYF.

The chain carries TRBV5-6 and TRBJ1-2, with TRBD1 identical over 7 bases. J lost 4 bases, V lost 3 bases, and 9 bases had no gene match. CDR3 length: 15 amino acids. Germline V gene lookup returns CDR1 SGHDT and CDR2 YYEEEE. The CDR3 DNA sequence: TGTGCCAGCAGCTCGCTCCGACAGGGTATCTATGGCTACACCTTC. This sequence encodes CASSSLRQGIYGYTF.

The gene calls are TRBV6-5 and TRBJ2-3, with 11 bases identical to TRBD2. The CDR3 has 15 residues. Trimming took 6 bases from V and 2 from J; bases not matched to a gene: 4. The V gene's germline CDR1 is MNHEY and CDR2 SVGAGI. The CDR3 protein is CASSPLAGDTDTQYF. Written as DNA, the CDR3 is TGTGCCAGCAGCCCACTAGCGGGAGACACAGATACGCAGTATTTT.

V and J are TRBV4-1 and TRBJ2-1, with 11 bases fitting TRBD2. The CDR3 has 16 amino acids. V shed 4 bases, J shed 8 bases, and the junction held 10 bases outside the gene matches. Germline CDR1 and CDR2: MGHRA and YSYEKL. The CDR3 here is CASSPSGTSGRDEQFF. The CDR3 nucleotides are TGCGCCAGCAGCCCATCCGGGACTAGCGGTAGGGATGAGCAGTTCTTC.

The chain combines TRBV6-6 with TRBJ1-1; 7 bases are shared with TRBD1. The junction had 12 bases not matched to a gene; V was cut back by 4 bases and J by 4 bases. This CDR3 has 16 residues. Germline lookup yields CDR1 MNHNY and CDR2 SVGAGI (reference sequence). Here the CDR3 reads CASSSQGGSVVTEAFF. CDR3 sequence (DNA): TGTGCCAGCAGTTCCCAGGGGGGCAGCGTCGTCACTGAAGCTTTCTTT.

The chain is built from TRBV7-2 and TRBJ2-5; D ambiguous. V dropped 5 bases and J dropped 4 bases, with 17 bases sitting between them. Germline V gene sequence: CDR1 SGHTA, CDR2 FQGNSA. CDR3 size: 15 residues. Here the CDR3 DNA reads TGTGCCAGCAGCCCCCCTGGGCCGGTGGGAGAGACCCAGTACTTC. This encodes CASSPPGPVGETQYF.

The CDR3 nucleotides are TGTGCCTGGACTTTACTAGCGACTAGCACAGATACGCAGTATTTT. It encodes CAWTLLATSTDTQYF. V usage is TRBV30 and J usage is TRBJ2-3; 7 bases line up with TRBD2. The CDR3 has 15 amino acids. Per the germline V gene, CDR1 is GTSNPN and CDR2 is SVGIG (reference sequence). V lost 4 bases, J lost 0 bases, and 7 bases stayed unmatched.

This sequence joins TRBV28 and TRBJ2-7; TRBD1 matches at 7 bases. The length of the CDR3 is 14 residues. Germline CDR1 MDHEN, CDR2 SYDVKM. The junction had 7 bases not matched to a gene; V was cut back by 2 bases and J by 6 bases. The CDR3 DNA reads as TGTGCCAGCAGTTTAGAGACAGGGAGAAGCGAGCAGTACTTC. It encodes CASSLETGRSEQYF. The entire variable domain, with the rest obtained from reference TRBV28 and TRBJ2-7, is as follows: DVKVTQSSRYLVKRTGEKVFLECVQDMDHENMFWYRQDPGLGLRLIYFSYDVKMKEKGDIPEGYSVSREKKERFSLILESASTNQTSMYLCASSLETGRSEQYFGPGTRLTVT.

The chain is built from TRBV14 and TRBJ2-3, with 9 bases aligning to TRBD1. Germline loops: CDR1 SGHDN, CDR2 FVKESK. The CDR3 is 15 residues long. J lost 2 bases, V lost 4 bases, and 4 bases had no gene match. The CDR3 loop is CASSPDRGITDTQYF. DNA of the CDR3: TGTGCCAGCAGCCCCGACAGGGGGATCACAGATACGCAGTATTTT.

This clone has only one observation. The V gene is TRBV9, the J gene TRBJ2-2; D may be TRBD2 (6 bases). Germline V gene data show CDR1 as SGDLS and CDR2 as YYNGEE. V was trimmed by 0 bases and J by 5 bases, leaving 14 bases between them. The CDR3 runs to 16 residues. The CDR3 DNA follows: TGTGCCAGCAGCGTAGCTGCCGGGAGAGGTACCGGGGAGCTGTTTTTT. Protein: CASSVAAGRGTGELFF.

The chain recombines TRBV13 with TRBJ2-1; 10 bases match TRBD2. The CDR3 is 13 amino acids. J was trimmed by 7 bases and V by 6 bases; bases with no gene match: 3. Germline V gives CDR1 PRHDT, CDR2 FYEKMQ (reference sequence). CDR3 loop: CASRGAGGNEQFF. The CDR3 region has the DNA TGTGCCAGCAGGGGAGCGGGAGGGAATGAGCAGTTCTTC.

Here the CDR3 reads CASGRVHEQYF. In nucleotides, the CDR3 is TGTGCCAGCGGCCGGGTCCACGAGCAGTACTTC. The V call is TRBV9, the J call TRBJ2-7; no clear D gene. This CDR3 region has 11 residues. V was cut by 7 bases and J by 5 bases, with 10 bases left in between. The germline CDR1 and CDR2 sequences are SGDLS and YYNGEE.